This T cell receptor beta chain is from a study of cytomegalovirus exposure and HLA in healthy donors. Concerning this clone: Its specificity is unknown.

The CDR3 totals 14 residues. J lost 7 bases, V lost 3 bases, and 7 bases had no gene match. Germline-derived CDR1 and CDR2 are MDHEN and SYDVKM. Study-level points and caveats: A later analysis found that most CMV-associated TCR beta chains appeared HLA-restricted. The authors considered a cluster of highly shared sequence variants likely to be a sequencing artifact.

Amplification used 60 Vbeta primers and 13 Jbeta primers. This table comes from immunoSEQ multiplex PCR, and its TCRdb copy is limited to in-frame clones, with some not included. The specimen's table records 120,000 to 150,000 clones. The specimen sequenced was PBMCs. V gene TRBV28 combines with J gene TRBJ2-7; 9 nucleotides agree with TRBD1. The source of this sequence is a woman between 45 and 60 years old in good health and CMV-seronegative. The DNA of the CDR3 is TGTGCCAGCAGTTTTATGGACAGGGGATGGGAGCAGTACTTC. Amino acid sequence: CASSFMDRGWEQYF.